Following are 17 T cell receptor beta chains from one sample sequenced in a study of shared clonotypes between healthy human individuals. The table came from immunoSEQ multiplex PCR; TCRdb's copy has only in-frame clones and leaves some out. This sample yields about 1.5 million clones, of which 95% to 97% are seen a single time; roughly 1.2% belongs to the top ten. Sequences were obtained from naive CD4+ T cells sorted from blood. Specified subset: CD45RA+ positively selected. These receptors all stem from a man aged 30 to 45 in good health.

This sequence joins TRBV9 and TRBJ1-2; D gene unclear. From germline, CDR1 is SGDLS and CDR2 YYNGEE. CDR3 length equals 16 residues. Deletions cut 2 bases from V and 5 bases from J, with 19 bases between. CDR3 amino acids: CASSVERAGSAYGYTF. Here the CDR3 DNA reads TGTGCCAGCAGCGTCGAGCGGGCAGGCTCGGCGTATGGCTACACCTTC.

The chain carries TRBV19 and TRBJ1-1; tentative D call: TRBD1 (5 bases). The germline CDR1 and CDR2 sequences are LNHDA and SQIVND (reference sequence). The CDR3 extends over 12 amino acids. The V end lost 6 bases, the J end lost 4 bases, and 9 bases lay between the germline ends. The DNA of the CDR3 is TGTGCCAGTAGGAGGGGACCCACTGAAGCTTTCTTT. Translation: CASRRGPTEAFF.

The chain recombines TRBV5-6 with TRBJ2-4, with D maybe TRBD2 (6 bases). The CDR3 length is 14 residues. Trimming stripped 4 bases from V and 7 bases from J, with 15 bases between. Germline loops: CDR1 SGHDT, CDR2 YYEEEE. The CDR3 coding sequence is TGTGCCAGCAGCGTCGGAGGGCCCCGGAACATTCAGTACTTC. Translating it yields CASSVGGPRNIQYF.

The gene calls are TRBV7-9 and TRBJ2-3; D gene uncertain. The CDR3 is 17 residues long. The germline gives CDR1 SEHNR, CDR2 FQNEAQ (reference sequence). The germline V and J ends were trimmed by 6 bases and 2 bases, with 21 bases remaining between them. Here the CDR3 DNA reads TGTGCCAGCAGTTCACCCTTGAGAGAATACCTCACAGATACGCAGTATTTT. Translated, it gives CASSSPLREYLTDTQYF.

This clone has a single count. The chain recombines TRBV6-5 with TRBJ2-7; a weak D match, TRBD1 (6 bases). The ends were cut back, 5 bases at V and 2 bases at J, with 10 bases in the middle. In germline, CDR1 is MNHEY, CDR2 SVGAGI. CDR3 length equals 13 residues. The DNA for the CDR3 is TGTGCCAGCAGTAGAGGACAGACCTACGAGCAGTACTTC. Translation gives CASSRGQTYEQYF.

V is TRBV5-1 and J is TRBJ2-1; TRBD2 aligns across 8 bases. Germline CDR1 is SGHRS and CDR2 is YFSETQ. The ends lost 0 bases at V and 3 bases at J; junction bases unmatched: 5. The CDR3 contains 16 residues. DNA of the CDR3: TGCGCCAGCAGCTTGGCCATCGGGACTAGCTACAATGAGCAGTTCTTC. It specifies CASSLAIGTSYNEQFF.

This clone was counted once. This chain uses TRBV9 with TRBJ2-7; TRBD2 aligns across 8 bases. Trimming took 0 bases from V and 5 from J; bases not matched to a gene: 10. The CDR3 spans 16 residues. Germline V gene data show CDR1 as SGDLS and CDR2 as YYNGEE. Here the CDR3 DNA reads TGTGCCAGCAGCGTAGGGCCAGCGGGAGTGATCAACGAGCAGTACTTC. It codes for CASSVGPAGVINEQYF.

This rearrangement joins TRBV6-5 to TRBJ2-2; no definite D call. Germline V gives CDR1 MNHEY, CDR2 SVGAGI. The CDR3 length is 13 residues. Trimming shortened V by 5 bases and J by 7 bases, and 11 bases separated the two germline ends. CDR3 amino acids: CASSLVPGGELFF. In DNA, the CDR3 is TGTGCCAGCAGTCTCGTCCCGGGCGGGGAGCTGTTTTTT.

The chain joins TRBV28 to TRBJ1-2; perhaps TRBD1 as D (6 bases). CDR1 MDHEN and CDR2 SYDVKM come from the germline V gene. This CDR3 comprises 13 residues. Trimming removed 3 bases from V and 3 bases from J, with 8 bases in between. The CDR3 sequence: CASSFRGDYGYTF. In nucleotides, the CDR3 is TGTGCCAGCAGTTTCAGGGGAGACTATGGCTACACCTTC.

This clone was counted once. The genes are TRBV15 and TRBJ2-7, with D possibly matching TRBD2 (6 bases). The CDR3 has 14 amino acids. V dropped 1 base and J dropped 3 bases, with 10 bases sitting between them. Germline V gene lookup returns CDR1 LNHNV and CDR2 YYDKDF (reference sequence). The CDR3 bases are TGTGCCACCAGCAGAGGTGCGGGAAGCTACGAGCAGTACTTC. This codes for CATSRGAGSYEQYF.

As for this clone: The same CDR3 can be traced to other DNA sequences in this sample. The chain uses TRBV28 and TRBJ1-5; no clear D. CDR1 and CDR2 from the germline V gene are MDHEN and SYDVKM. The length of the CDR3 is 12 residues. V dropped 1 base and J dropped 6 bases, with 4 bases sitting between them. The CDR3 region has the DNA TGTGCCAGCAGTTTATACGGTCAGCCCCAGCATTTT. It specifies CASSLYGQPQHF. Full variable domain (remainder filled in from reference TRBV28 and TRBJ1-5): DVKVTQSSRYLVKRTGEKVFLECVQDMDHENMFWYRQDPGLGLRLIYFSYDVKMKEKGDIPEGYSVSREKKERFSLILESASTNQTSMYLCASSLYGQPQHFGDGTRLSIL.

The chain carries TRBV5-6 and TRBJ2-2, with a tentative D call TRBD1 (5 bases). The germline gives CDR1 SGHDT, CDR2 YYEEEE. Trimming left V 4 bases short and J 0 bases short, with 10 bases between. The CDR3 runs 15 residues. The CDR3 DNA reads as TGTGCCAGCAGCCCCGACAGATCGAACACCGGGGAGCTGTTTTTT. Translating gives CASSPDRSNTGELFF.

The V gene is TRBV5-1, the J gene TRBJ1-1; D not certain. The CDR3 length is 14 residues. Germline V gene sequence: CDR1 SGHRS, CDR2 YFSETQ. V shed 1 base and J shed 0 bases, with 7 bases lying between them. The CDR3 reads CASSLWQMNTEAFF. The CDR3 bases are TGCGCCAGCAGCTTGTGGCAGATGAACACTGAAGCTTTCTTT.

This chain uses TRBV7-9 with TRBJ1-2; D gene unclear. Germline CDR1 SEHNR, CDR2 FQNEAQ (reference sequence). The CDR3 length is 14 residues. V lost 8 bases and J lost 5, with 18 bases in between. This CDR3 reads CASFEPGLLYGYTF. The CDR3 bases are TGTGCCAGCTTCGAGCCAGGACTTCTTTATGGCTACACCTTC.

V gene TRBV6-5 combines with J gene TRBJ2-7, with 10 bases lining up with TRBD2. The ends lost 10 bases at V and 2 bases at J; junction bases unmatched: 8. This CDR3 spans 14 amino acids. Germline V lookup: CDR1 MNHEY, CDR2 SVGAGI. DNA for the CDR3: TGTGCCACCCATGGACTAGCGGCCACCTACGAGCAGTACTTC. This encodes CATHGLAATYEQYF.

The CDR3 loop is CASSLDLFRAGYTF. CDR3 nucleotide sequence: TGTGCCAGCAGCTTAGATTTGTTCCGCGCTGGCTACACCTTC. The chain uses TRBV7-9 and TRBJ1-2; D gene uncertain. This CDR3 is built from 14 residues. Trimming left V 1 base short and J 7 bases short, with 13 bases between. Germline lookup yields CDR1 SEHNR and CDR2 FQNEAQ (reference sequence).

The count of this clone is one. J is TRBJ2-3 and V is TRBV5-4; 10 positions agree with TRBD2. The CDR3 loop spans 16 amino acids. The V gene's germline CDR1 is SGHNT and CDR2 YYREEE (reference sequence). With 0 bases clipped from V and 5 bases from J, the junction kept 6 bases outside the gene matches. The DNA for the CDR3 is TGTGCCAGCAGCTTGGCCAGCGGGAGGGCGATAGATACGCAGTATTTT. Protein sequence: CASSLASGRAIDTQYF.